The sequence of this T cell receptor beta chain was determined in a study of early T cells in non-severe SARS-CoV-2 infection listed by TCRdb under 2021. General notes on the study: Because TCR sequencing was done on bulk RNA from unsorted whole blood, the alpha and beta chains could not be paired.

The study was a case-control design nested within a healthcare worker cohort in London, UK, with weekly nasopharyngeal swab PCR tests and blood sampling. Healthcare workers were recruited during the week of the UK lockdown, between 23 and 31 March 2020, and followed weekly for up to 16 weeks. What the authors observed across the whole study: VDJdb matching was skewed toward anti-spike CD8 responses, so virus-specific expansions were likely underestimated and private and CD4 specificities were missed.

The library was obtained by 5' RACE. Sequencing was carried out with a NextSeq 500. The TCR library protocol attached unique molecular identifiers to individual cDNA molecules to correct for sequencing error and PCR bias. TCR alpha and beta chains were both sequenced, and the abundances of alpha and beta sequences in each sample were closely correlated with each other. The source study handled its data this way. V gene, J gene and CDR3 annotation of TCR sequences was performed with Decombinator V4. TCRs were defined as expanded if a significant change between any two time points was detected under a Poisson model with p below 0.0001. TCR abundances were normalised to the total number of TCRs sequenced per sample and were expressed as counts per million. MAIT TCRs were defined by TRAV1-2 paired with TRAJ12, TRAJ20 or TRAJ33, and iNKT TCRs by TRAV10 paired with TRAJ18. VDJdb, accessed 1 November 2021, was searched for CMV, EBV and SARS-CoV-2 annotated TCRs, excluding TCRs annotated for multiple antigens. TCRdb reanalyzed the raw reads on its own, using fastp at Q25 for trimming and MiXCR for clone calling, and kept in-frame beta chains. Rows are combined by CDR3 protein, so each entry shows the most common genes and DNA. TCRdb, rather than the study authors, made the V and J calls. Counted in this sample were under 85,000 distinct CDR3 sequences; approximately 12% of them appeared once. The leading ten clones occupy 15% of the sample.

Regarding this clonotype: Its antigen is unknown. There are no base qualities to consult, and no much larger clone falls within one base.

The germline V and J ends show losses of 2 bases and 3 bases respectively, and no gene match explains 6 bases of the junction. The CDR3 starts with the cysteine, ends with the phenylalanine, and has 15 residues. Only the CDR3 region is kept as DNA, spanning 45 bases read in frame from base 1. For CDR1 and CDR2, the germline V gene lists SGHRS and YFSETQ. Rearrangement joined TRBV5-1 to TRBJ1-2, with 8 bases matching TRBD1. The specimen comprised whole blood, sampled at baseline. The sequence came from an adult who was a healthcare worker with PCR-confirmed SARS-CoV-2 infection or an uninfected control (not recorded which). The donor label of this sample is uncertain. The CDR3 region: CASSLTGGYDYGYTF. The DNA sequence reads TGCGCCAGCAGCTTAACAGGGGGTTACGACTATGGCTACACCTTC.